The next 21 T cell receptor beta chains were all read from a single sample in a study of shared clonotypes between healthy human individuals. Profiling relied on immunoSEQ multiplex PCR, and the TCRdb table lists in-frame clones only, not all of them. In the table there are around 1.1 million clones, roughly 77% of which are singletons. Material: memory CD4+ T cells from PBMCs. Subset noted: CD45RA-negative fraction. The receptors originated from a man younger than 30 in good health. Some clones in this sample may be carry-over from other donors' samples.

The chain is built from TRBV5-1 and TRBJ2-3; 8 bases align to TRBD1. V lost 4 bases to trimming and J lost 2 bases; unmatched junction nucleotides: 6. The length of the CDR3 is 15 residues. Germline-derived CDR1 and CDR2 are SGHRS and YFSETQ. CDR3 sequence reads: CASSVQDRVTDTQYF. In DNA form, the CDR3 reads TGCGCCAGCAGCGTACAGGACAGGGTCACAGATACGCAGTATTTT.

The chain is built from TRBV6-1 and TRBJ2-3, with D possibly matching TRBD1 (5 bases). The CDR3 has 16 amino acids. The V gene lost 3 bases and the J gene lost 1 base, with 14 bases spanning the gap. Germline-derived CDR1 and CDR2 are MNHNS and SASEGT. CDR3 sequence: CASSDVALQGTDTQYF. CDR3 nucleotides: TGTGCCAGCAGTGACGTGGCCTTACAGGGCACAGATACGCAGTATTTT.

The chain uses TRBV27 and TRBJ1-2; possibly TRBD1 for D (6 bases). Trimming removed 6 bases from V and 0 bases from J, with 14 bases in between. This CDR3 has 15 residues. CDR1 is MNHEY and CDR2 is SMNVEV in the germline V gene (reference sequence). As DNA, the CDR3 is TGTGCCAGCAGGCCCGGGGGCCAGTCTAACTATGGCTACACCTTC. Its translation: CASRPGGQSNYGYTF.

The CDR3 DNA reads as TGTGCCAGCTCACTACTAGGACCTAGCACAGATACGCAGTATTTT. Translation gives CASSLLGPSTDTQYF. This chain uses TRBV18 with TRBJ2-3; tentatively, D is TRBD2 (5 bases). Germline V gene sequence: CDR1 KGHSH, CDR2 LQKENI. Trimming took 4 bases from V and 0 from J, leaving 11 bases between them. The CDR3 is made up of 15 amino acids.

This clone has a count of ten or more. CDR3 bases: TGTGCCAGCAGCTTATGGGATACGCAGTATTTT. Its protein product is CASSLWDTQYF. The chain employs TRBV11-2 and TRBJ2-3; D not certain. Per germline, CDR1 SGHAT and CDR2 FQNNGV. This CDR3 spans 11 amino acids. Trimming removed 2 bases at V and 6 bases at J, with 3 bases between.

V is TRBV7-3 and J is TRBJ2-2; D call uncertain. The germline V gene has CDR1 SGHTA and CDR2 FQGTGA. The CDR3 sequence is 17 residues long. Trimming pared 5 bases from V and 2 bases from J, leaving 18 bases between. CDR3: CASSLSPASFNTGELFF. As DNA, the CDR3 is TGTGCCAGCAGCCTCTCCCCCGCCTCATTTAACACCGGGGAGCTGTTTTTT.

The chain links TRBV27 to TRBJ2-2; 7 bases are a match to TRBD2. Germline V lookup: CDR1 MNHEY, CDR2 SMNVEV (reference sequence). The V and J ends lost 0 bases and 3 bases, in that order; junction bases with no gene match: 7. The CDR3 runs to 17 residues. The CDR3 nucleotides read TGTGCCAGCAGTTTATCGACTAGCAGTACTGACACCGGGGAGCTGTTTTTT. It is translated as CASSLSTSSTDTGELFF.

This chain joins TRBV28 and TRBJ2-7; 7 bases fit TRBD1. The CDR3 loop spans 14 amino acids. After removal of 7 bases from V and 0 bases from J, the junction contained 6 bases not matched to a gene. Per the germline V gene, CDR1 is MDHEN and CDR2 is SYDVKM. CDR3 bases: TGTGCCAGCATTTCGGGACAGAGCTCCTACGAGCAGTACTTC. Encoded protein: CASISGQSSYEQYF.

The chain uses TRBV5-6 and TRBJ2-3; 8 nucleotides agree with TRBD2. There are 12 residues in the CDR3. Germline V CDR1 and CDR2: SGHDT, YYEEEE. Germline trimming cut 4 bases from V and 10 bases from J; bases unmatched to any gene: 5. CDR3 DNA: TGTGCCAGCAGCCTCGGACTAGCCGCGCAGTATTTT. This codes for CASSLGLAAQYF.

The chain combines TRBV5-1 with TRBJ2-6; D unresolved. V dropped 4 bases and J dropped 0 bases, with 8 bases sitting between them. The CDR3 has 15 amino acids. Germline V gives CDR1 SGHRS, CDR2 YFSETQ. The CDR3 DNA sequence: TGCGCCAGCAGCCGGACGAGCTCTGGGGCCAACGTCCTGACTTTC. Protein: CASSRTSSGANVLTF.

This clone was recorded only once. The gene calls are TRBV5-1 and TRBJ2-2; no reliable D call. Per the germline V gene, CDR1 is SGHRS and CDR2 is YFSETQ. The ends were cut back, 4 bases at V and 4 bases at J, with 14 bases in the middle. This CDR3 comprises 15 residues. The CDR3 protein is CASSPRRRTTGELFF. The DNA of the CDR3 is TGCGCCAGCAGCCCCCGCAGGCGAACCACCGGGGAGCTGTTTTTT.

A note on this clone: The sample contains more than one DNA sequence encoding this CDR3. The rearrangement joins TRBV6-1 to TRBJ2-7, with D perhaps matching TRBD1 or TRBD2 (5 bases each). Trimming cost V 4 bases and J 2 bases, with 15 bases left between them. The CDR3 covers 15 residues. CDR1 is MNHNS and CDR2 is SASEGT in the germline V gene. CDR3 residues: CASSVGTANTYEQYF. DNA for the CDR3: TGTGCCAGCAGTGTAGGGACGGCTAACACCTACGAGCAGTACTTC.

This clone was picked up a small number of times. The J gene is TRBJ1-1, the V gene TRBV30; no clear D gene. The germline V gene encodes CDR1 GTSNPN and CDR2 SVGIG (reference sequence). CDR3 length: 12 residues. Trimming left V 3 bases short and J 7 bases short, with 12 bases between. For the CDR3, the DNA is TGTGCCTGGAGCCGACGAGTTAATGAAGCTTTCTTT. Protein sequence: CAWSRRVNEAFF. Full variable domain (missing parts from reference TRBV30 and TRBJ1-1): SQTIHQWPATLVQPVGSPLSLECTVEGTSNPNLYWYRQAAGRGLQLLFYSVGIGQISSEVPQNLSASRPQDRQFILSSKKLLLSDSGFYLCAWSRRVNEAFFGQGTRLTVV.

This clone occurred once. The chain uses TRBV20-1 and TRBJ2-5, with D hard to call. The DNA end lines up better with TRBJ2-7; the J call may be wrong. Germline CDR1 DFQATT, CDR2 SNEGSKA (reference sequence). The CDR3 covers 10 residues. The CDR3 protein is CSARDSEQYF. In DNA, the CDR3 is TGCAGTGCTAGAGATAGCGAGCAGTACTTC.

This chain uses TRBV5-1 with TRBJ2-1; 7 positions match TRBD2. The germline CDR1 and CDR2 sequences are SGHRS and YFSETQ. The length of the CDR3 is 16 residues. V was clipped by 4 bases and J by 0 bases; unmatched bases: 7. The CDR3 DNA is TGCGCCAGCAGCGACCCTAGCGGCAGCTCCTACAATGAGCAGTTCTTC. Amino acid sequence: CASSDPSGSSYNEQFF.

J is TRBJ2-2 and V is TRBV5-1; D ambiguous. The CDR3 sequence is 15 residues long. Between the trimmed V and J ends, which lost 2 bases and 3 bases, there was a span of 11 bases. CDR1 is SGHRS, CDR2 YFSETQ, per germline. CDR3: CASSFWGSDTGELFF. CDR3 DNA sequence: TGCGCCAGCAGCTTTTGGGGATCCGACACCGGGGAGCTGTTTTTT.

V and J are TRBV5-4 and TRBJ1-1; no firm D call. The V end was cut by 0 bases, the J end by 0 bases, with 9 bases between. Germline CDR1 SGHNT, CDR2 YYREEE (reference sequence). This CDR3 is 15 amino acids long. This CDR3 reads CASSLASFMNTEAFF. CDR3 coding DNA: TGTGCCAGCAGCTTGGCCAGCTTCATGAACACTGAAGCTTTCTTT.

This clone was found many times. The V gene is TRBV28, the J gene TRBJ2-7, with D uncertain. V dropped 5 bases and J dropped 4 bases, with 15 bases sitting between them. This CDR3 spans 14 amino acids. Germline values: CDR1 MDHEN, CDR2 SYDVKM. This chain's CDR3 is CASSTTRTLYEQYF. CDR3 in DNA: TGTGCCAGCAGTACAACGCGGACCCTATACGAGCAGTACTTC.

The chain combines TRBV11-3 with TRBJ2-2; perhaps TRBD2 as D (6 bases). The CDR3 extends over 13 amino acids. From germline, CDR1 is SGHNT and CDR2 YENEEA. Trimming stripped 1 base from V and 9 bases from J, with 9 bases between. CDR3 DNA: TGTGCCAGCAGCTTAGGGAGGGAATGGGAGCTGTTTTTT. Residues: CASSLGREWELFF.

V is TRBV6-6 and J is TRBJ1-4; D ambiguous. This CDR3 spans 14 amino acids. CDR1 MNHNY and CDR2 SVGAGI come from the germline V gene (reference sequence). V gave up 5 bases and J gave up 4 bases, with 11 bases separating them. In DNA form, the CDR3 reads TGTGCCAGCAGTAGCGTAGGACTTAATGAAAAACTGTTTTTT. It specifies CASSSVGLNEKLFF.

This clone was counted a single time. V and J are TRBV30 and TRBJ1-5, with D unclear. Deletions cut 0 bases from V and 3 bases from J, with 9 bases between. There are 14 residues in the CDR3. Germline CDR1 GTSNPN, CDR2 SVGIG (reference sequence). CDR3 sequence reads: CAWSVTISNQPQHF. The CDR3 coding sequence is TGTGCCTGGAGTGTTACAATCTCCAATCAGCCCCAGCATTTT.